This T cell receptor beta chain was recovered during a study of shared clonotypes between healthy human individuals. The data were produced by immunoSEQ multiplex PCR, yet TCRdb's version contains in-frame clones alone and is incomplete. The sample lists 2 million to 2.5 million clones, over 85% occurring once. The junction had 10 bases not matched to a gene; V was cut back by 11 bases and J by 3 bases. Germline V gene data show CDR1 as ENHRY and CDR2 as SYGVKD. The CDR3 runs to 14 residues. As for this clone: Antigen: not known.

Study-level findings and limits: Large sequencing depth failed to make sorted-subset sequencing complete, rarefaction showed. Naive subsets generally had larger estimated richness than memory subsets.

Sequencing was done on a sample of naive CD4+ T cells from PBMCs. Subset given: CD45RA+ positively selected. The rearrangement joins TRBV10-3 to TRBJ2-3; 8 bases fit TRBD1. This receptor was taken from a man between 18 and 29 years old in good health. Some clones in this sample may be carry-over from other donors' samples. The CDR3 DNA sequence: TGTGCCGTGCTTAGACAGGGGTGGACAGATACGCAGTATTTT. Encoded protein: CAVLRQGWTDTQYF.